This note documents a single T cell receptor beta chain sequence. This entry is derived from a study of T cell responses to AZD1222 COVID-19 vaccine. CDR1 and CDR2 from the germline V gene are KGHSH and LQKENI. CDR3 length: 14 residues. V was pared by 4 bases and J by 3 bases, with 12 bases between. This table comes from immunoSEQ multiplex PCR, and its TCRdb copy is limited to in-frame clones, with some not included. The table includes about 160,000 clones, more than 85% detected once. The V call is TRBV18, the J call TRBJ2-5; D is possibly TRBD1 (5 bases). The sample in question was peripheral blood, obtained 28 days after the second AZD1222 dose. The receptor comes from an adult who received the AZD1222 COVID-19 vaccine. CDR3 sequence: CASSRRGTEETQYF. The CDR3 DNA reads TGTGCCAGCTCACGTAGGGGCACCGAAGAGACCCAGTACTTC.